A selection of T cell receptor beta chains follows, all from one sample in a study of tumor-infiltrating lymphocytes in primary liver carcinoma. Each CDR3 protein gets one entry after TCRdb re-called the multiplex PCR reads with MiXCR. This table has roughly 30,000 distinct CDR3 sequences, roughly four fifths appearing once. Source material: liver tumor tissue from sampling region 5. These TCRs come from a man aged 40-50 years with primary liver carcinoma and hepatitis B virus infection. CDR3s include the opening cysteine and the closing phenylalanine or tryptophan. Fields, in order: CDR3 length, clone size, J gene, D gene, V gene, CDR3 protein, CDR3 DNA. The D gene is left open where the match is weak. A row's size may be missing; if present it is once, few, many or a size class.

CDR3 length: 16
clone size: .
J gene: TRBJ2-5
D gene: .
V gene: TRBV6-6
CDR3 protein: CASSTSGGPPQGTQYF
CDR3 DNA: TGTGCCAGCAGTACCTCCGGGGGGCCGCCCCAAGGGACCCAGTACTTC

CDR3 length: 17
clone size: .
J gene: TRBJ2-2
D gene: .
V gene: TRBV11-2
CDR3 protein: CASSLALGGASSGELVF
CDR3 DNA: TGTGCCAGCAGCTTAGCATTAGGAGGGGCGAGCAGTGGGGAGCTGGTTTTT

CDR3 length: 15
clone size: .
J gene: TRBJ2-7
D gene: .
V gene: TRBV6-5
CDR3 protein: CASGYSSTGLSEQYF
CDR3 DNA: TGTGCCAGCGGTTACTCGAGTACAGGGTTGAGCGAACAGTACTTC

CDR3 length: 15
clone size: .
J gene: TRBJ2-3
D gene: TRBD1
V gene: TRBV5-1
CDR3 protein: CASCLTGLTPDTQYF
CDR3 DNA: TGCGCCAGCTGCTTGACAGGGTTGACGCCAGATACGCAGTATTTT

CDR3 length: 17
clone size: .
J gene: TRBJ1-6
D gene: .
V gene: TRBV28
CDR3 protein: CASNTPGLAGPGSPLHF
CDR3 DNA: TGTGCCAGCAACACCCCCGGCCTGGCAGGGCCGGGTTCACCCCTCCACTTT

CDR3 length: 14
clone size: once
J gene: TRBJ2-3
D gene: TRBD2
V gene: TRBV29-1
CDR3 protein: CSTLTSGGGATQYF
CDR3 DNA: TGCAGCACCCTGACTAGCGGAGGGGGGGCTACGCAGTATTTT

CDR3 length: 18
clone size: few
J gene: TRBJ2-6
D gene: .
V gene: TRBV12-3/TRBV12-4
CDR3 protein: CAITFINGFLSGANVLTF
CDR3 DNA: TGTGCCATCACCTTTATCAACGGATTCCTCTCTGGGGCCAACGTCCTGACTTTC

CDR3 length: 13
clone size: .
J gene: TRBJ2-1
D gene: .
V gene: TRBV6-1
CDR3 protein: CANSEALGYEQFF
CDR3 DNA: TGTGCCAACAGTGAAGCGCTGGGATATGAGCAGTTCTTC

CDR3 length: 15
clone size: .
J gene: TRBJ2-2
D gene: TRBD1
V gene: TRBV11-2
CDR3 protein: CASSTDRAATGELFF
CDR3 DNA: TGTGCCAGCAGCACGGACAGGGCCGCCACCGGGGAGCTGTTTTTC

CDR3 length: 16
clone size: .
J gene: TRBJ2-7
D gene: TRBD1
V gene: TRBV28
CDR3 protein: CASSILVGDRVYEQYF
CDR3 DNA: TGTGCCAGCAGTATATTGGTTGGGGACAGAGTCTACGAGCAGTACTTC

CDR3 length: 15
clone size: .
J gene: TRBJ2-7
D gene: .
V gene: TRBV6-5
CDR3 protein: CASSYLTQEYYEQYF
CDR3 DNA: TGTGCCAGCAGTTACTTGACCCAGGAGTACTACGAGCAGTACTTC

CDR3 length: 16
clone size: .
J gene: TRBJ2-1
D gene: .
V gene: TRBV11-2
CDR3 protein: CASSLELLARINEQFF
CDR3 DNA: TGCGCCAGCAGCTTAGAGCTCCTAGCGAGAATAAATGAGCAGTTCTTC

CDR3 length: 15
clone size: .
J gene: TRBJ2-3
D gene: .
V gene: TRBV20-1
CDR3 protein: CSAPVFTGRSDTQYF
CDR3 DNA: TGCAGTGCTCCGGTGTTCACAGGGAGATCAGATACGCAGTATTTT

CDR3 length: 12
clone size: .
J gene: TRBJ1-1
D gene: .
V gene: TRBV4-1
CDR3 protein: CAGIWLGIEAFF
CDR3 DNA: TGCGCCGGCATATGGCTCGGGATTGAAGCTTTCTTT

CDR3 length: 13
clone size: .
J gene: TRBJ2-3
D gene: .
V gene: TRBV6-5
CDR3 protein: CASMWGSEDMQYF
CDR3 DNA: TGTGCCAGCATGTGGGGGTCAGAAGATATGCAGTATTTC

CDR3 length: 15
clone size: few
J gene: TRBJ1-1
D gene: .
V gene: TRBV4-1
CDR3 protein: CASCRTWTENTEAFF
CDR3 DNA: TGCGCCAGCTGCCGTACATGGACAGAGAATACTGAAGCTTTCTTT

CDR3 length: 14
clone size: many
J gene: TRBJ2-3
D gene: .
V gene: TRBV6-6
CDR3 protein: CASSYYQGTDTQYF
CDR3 DNA: TGTGCCAGCAGTTACTACCAGGGCACAGATACGCAGTATTTT

CDR3 length: 16
clone size: .
J gene: TRBJ2-3
D gene: .
V gene: TRBV11-2
CDR3 protein: CASSRQPIKPTDTQYF
CDR3 DNA: TGCGCCAGCAGCCGACAACCCATCAAGCCCACAGATACACAGTATTTT

CDR3 length: 13
clone size: .
J gene: TRBJ1-5
D gene: .
V gene: TRBV10-3
CDR3 protein: CAISESREMPQHF
CDR3 DNA: TGTGCCATCAGTGAGTCTAGGGAGATGCCCCAGCATTTT

CDR3 length: 14
clone size: .
J gene: TRBJ2-3
D gene: .
V gene: TRBV29-1
CDR3 protein: CSASQGQHTDTQYF
CDR3 DNA: TGCAGCGCGAGCCAGGGACAACACACAGATACGCAGTATTTT

CDR3 length: 18
clone size: few
J gene: TRBJ2-1
D gene: .
V gene: TRBV21-1
CDR3 protein: CASSKVGLVGSSYNEQFF
CDR3 DNA: TGTGCCAGCAGCAAAGTTGGGCTAGTGGGAAGCTCCTACAATGAGCAGTTCTTC

CDR3 length: 13
clone size: .
J gene: TRBJ2-2
D gene: TRBD2
V gene: TRBV6-2/TRBV6-3
CDR3 protein: CVGSYFLSGELFF
CDR3 DNA: TGTGTCGGCAGTTACTTCTTAAGCGGGGAGCTATTTTTT

CDR3 length: 13
clone size: once
J gene: TRBJ2-7
D gene: .
V gene: TRBV10-3
CDR3 protein: CAISDFVTSEQYF
CDR3 DNA: TGTGCCATCAGTGATTTCGTGACATCGGAGCAGTACTTC

CDR3 length: 14
clone size: .
J gene: TRBJ1-1
D gene: .
V gene: TRBV4-1
CDR3 protein: CASIRDRGGLEAFF
CDR3 DNA: TGCGCCAGCATCCGAGACCGCGGGGGATTAGAAGCTTTCTTT

CDR3 length: 16
clone size: once
J gene: TRBJ2-3
D gene: .
V gene: TRBV11-2
CDR3 protein: CASSRQPINPTDMQCF
CDR3 DNA: TGTGCCAGCAGCCGACAACCTATCAACCCCACAGATATGCAGTGTTTT

CDR3 length: 15
clone size: .
J gene: TRBJ2-7
D gene: .
V gene: TRBV4-1
CDR3 protein: CASSQDECGNYEQYF
CDR3 DNA: TGCGCCAGCAGCCAAGATGAGTGCGGGAACTACGAGCAGTACTTC

CDR3 length: 12
clone size: many
J gene: TRBJ2-7
D gene: .
V gene: TRBV7-9
CDR3 protein: CASSLETYEQYF
CDR3 DNA: TGTGCCAGCAGCTTAGAAACTTACGAGCAGTACTTC

CDR3 length: 17
clone size: few
J gene: TRBJ2-7
D gene: TRBD2
V gene: TRBV6-6
CDR3 protein: CASSHSLVRGSAHEQYF
CDR3 DNA: TGTGCCAGCAGTCACTCGCTTGTGCGCGGGAGTGCACACGAGCAGTACTTC

CDR3 length: 16
clone size: .
J gene: TRBJ2-7
D gene: TRBD1
V gene: TRBV11-2
CDR3 protein: CASSFIQGAIHREQYF
CDR3 DNA: TGTGCCAGTAGCTTCATACAGGGGGCCATACATCGCGAGCAGTACTTC

CDR3 length: 15
clone size: medium-sized
J gene: TRBJ2-1
D gene: .
V gene: TRBV4-3
CDR3 protein: CASSQETRKGNEQFF
CDR3 DNA: TGCGCCAGCAGCCAAGAAACCAGAAAAGGCAATGAGCAGTTCTTC

CDR3 length: 17
clone size: .
J gene: TRBJ2-1
D gene: .
V gene: TRBV28
CDR3 protein: CASTPRPSGRGYNEQFF
CDR3 DNA: TGTGCCAGCACACCTAGACCGTCCGGAAGGGGCTACAATGAGCAGTTCTTC

CDR3 length: 15
clone size: medium-sized
J gene: TRBJ2-7
D gene: TRBD2
V gene: TRBV4-1
CDR3 protein: CASTPGTSGAYEQYF
CDR3 DNA: TGCGCCAGCACGCCGGGGACTAGCGGGGCCTACGAGCAGTACTTC

CDR3 length: 13
clone size: .
J gene: TRBJ2-1
D gene: .
V gene: TRBV7-2
CDR3 protein: CASSPYIANEQFF
CDR3 DNA: TGTGCCAGCAGCCCCTATATAGCTAATGAGCAGTTCTTC

CDR3 length: 15
clone size: once
J gene: TRBJ2-2
D gene: .
V gene: TRBV6-5
CDR3 protein: CASSYLDERPGELFF
CDR3 DNA: TGTGCAAGCAGTTACCTGGACGAGAGACCCGGGGAGCTGTTTTTT

CDR3 length: 18
clone size: .
J gene: TRBJ2-3
D gene: .
V gene: TRBV4-2
CDR3 protein: CASKQVALLARATDTQYF
CDR3 DNA: TGTGCCAGCAAGCAAGTGGCGCTTCTAGCGAGAGCGACAGATACGCAGTATTTT

CDR3 length: 17
clone size: .
J gene: TRBJ1-1
D gene: TRBD1
V gene: TRBV4-2
CDR3 protein: CASSQEYGQGFWTEAPF
CDR3 DNA: TGTGCCAGCAGCCAAGAGTACGGACAGGGTTTTTGGACTGAGGCTCCCTTT

CDR3 length: 16
clone size: few
J gene: TRBJ2-1
D gene: .
V gene: TRBV29-1
CDR3 protein: CSVDLLDASSYNEQFF
CDR3 DNA: TGCAGCGTTGATCTTCTGGACGCCAGCTCCTACAATGAGCAGTTCTTC

CDR3 length: 15
clone size: .
J gene: TRBJ2-5
D gene: TRBD2
V gene: TRBV13
CDR3 protein: CASSREREDRGTQYF
CDR3 DNA: TGTGCCAGCAGCCGAGAGCGGGAGGATAGGGGGACCCAGTACTTC

CDR3 length: 15
clone size: .
J gene: TRBJ2-7
D gene: .
V gene: TRBV6-5
CDR3 protein: CASSHSTPGYYEQYF
CDR3 DNA: TGTGCCAGCAGTCACTCGACCCCGGGGTACTACGAGCAGTACTTC

CDR3 length: 20
clone size: .
J gene: TRBJ2-3
D gene: TRBD2
V gene: TRBV4-1
CDR3 protein: CASSQPGLAGGPLGTDTQYF
CDR3 DNA: TGCGCCAGCAGCCAACCAGGACTGGCGGGAGGGCCGCTGGGCACAGATACGCAGTATTTT

CDR3 length: 14
clone size: many
J gene: TRBJ2-7
D gene: TRBD2
V gene: TRBV2
CDR3 protein: CASTSGNLNYEQYF
CDR3 DNA: TGTGCCAGCACTAGCGGAAACCTCAACTACGAGCAGTACTTC

CDR3 length: 16
clone size: .
J gene: TRBJ2-2
D gene: .
V gene: TRBV5-1
CDR3 protein: CASSLAASPNTWELFF
CDR3 DNA: TGCGCCAGCAGCTTGGCGGCTAGTCCAAACACCTGGGAGCTGTTTTTT

CDR3 length: 16
clone size: .
J gene: TRBJ2-4
D gene: .
V gene: TRBV4-2
CDR3 protein: CASSQYLTRGKAIQYF
CDR3 DNA: TGTGCCAGCAGCCAATATCTAACAAGGGGAAAGGCCATTCAGTACTTC

CDR3 length: 15
clone size: .
J gene: TRBJ2-1
D gene: TRBD2
V gene: TRBV28
CDR3 protein: CAGTPVSGIYNEQFF
CDR3 DNA: TGTGCCGGCACCCCTGTTAGCGGGATCTACAATGAGCAGTTCTTC

CDR3 length: 14
clone size: .
J gene: TRBJ1-6
D gene: .
V gene: TRBV6-6
CDR3 protein: CASSYRDRYSPHHF
CDR3 DNA: TGTGCCAGCAGTTATCGGGACCGATATTCACCCCACCACTTT

CDR3 length: 14
clone size: .
J gene: TRBJ1-2
D gene: .
V gene: TRBV12-3/TRBV12-4
CDR3 protein: CVSSLEPTCYGYTF
CDR3 DNA: TGTGTCAGCAGTTTAGAACCGACATGCTATGGCTACACCTTC

CDR3 length: 14
clone size: .
J gene: TRBJ2-2
D gene: TRBD1
V gene: TRBV4-2
CDR3 protein: CASRKGQGNGESFF
CDR3 DNA: TGTGCCAGCAGGAAGGGACAGGGAAATGGGGAGTCGTTTTTT

CDR3 length: 15
clone size: .
J gene: TRBJ2-7
D gene: .
V gene: TRBV6-5
CDR3 protein: CASSYSNTGLSEQYF
CDR3 DNA: TGTGCCAGCAGCTACTCGAATACAGGGTTGAGCGAGCAGTACTTC